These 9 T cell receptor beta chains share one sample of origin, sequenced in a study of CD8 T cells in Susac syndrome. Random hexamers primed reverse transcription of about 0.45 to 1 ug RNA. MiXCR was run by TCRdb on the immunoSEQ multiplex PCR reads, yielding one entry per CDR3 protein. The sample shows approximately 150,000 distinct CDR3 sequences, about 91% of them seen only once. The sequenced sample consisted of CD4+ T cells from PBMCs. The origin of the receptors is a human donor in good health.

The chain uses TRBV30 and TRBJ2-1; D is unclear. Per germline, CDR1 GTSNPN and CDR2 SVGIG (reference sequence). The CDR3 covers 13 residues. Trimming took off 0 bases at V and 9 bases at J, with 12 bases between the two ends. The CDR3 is CAWSVDSSGEQFF. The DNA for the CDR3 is TGTGCCTGGAGTGTTGACTCATCGGGTGAGCAGTTCTTC.

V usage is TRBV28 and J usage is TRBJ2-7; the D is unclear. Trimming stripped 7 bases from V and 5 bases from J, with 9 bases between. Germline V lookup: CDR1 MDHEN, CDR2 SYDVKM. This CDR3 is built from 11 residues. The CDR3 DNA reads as TGTGCCAGCAAGAGGCACGACGAGCAGTACTTC. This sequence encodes CASKRHDEQYF.

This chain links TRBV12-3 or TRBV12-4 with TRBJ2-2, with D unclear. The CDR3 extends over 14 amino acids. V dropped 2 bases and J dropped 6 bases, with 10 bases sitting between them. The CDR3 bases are TGTGCCAGCAGTTTACAGGATGGTGCCGGGGAGCTGTTTTTT. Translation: CASSLQDGAGELFF.

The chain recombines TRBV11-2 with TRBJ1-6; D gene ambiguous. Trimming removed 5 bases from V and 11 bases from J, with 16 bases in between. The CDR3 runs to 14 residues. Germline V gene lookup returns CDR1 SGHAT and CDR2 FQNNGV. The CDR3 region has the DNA TGTGCCAGCAGCGTCGAGCGGGGAGCGGCACCCCTCCACTTT. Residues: CASSVERGAAPLHF.

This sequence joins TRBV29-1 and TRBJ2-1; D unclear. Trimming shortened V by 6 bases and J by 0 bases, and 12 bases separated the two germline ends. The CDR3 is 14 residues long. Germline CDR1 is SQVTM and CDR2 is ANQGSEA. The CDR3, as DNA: TGCAGCGTGGGAAGGGCGAGCTCCTACAATGAGCAGTTCTTC. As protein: CSVGRASSYNEQFF.

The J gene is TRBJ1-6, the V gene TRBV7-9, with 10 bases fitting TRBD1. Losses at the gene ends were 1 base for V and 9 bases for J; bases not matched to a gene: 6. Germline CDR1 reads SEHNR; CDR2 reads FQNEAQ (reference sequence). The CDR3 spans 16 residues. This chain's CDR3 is CASSLVPGQGSSPLHF. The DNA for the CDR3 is TGTGCCAGCAGCTTAGTCCCGGGACAGGGGTCTTCACCCCTCCACTTT.

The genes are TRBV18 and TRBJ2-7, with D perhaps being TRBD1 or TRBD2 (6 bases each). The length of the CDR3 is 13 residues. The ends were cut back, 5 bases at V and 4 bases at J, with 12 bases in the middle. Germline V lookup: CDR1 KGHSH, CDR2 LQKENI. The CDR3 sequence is CASSAGGGYEQYF. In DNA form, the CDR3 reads TGTGCCAGCTCAGCCGGGGGCGGGTACGAGCAGTACTTC.

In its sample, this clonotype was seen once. The CDR3 DNA is TGTGCCTGGAGTGTAGCGGGGGGGCCTGCAGATACGCAGTATTTT. This codes for CAWSVAGGPADTQYF. This chain uses TRBV30 with TRBJ2-3; TRBD2 aligns across 10 bases. The CDR3 is made up of 15 amino acids. V lost 0 bases and J lost 4; bases outside the gene matches: 4. Germline-derived CDR1 and CDR2 are GTSNPN and SVGIG (reference sequence).

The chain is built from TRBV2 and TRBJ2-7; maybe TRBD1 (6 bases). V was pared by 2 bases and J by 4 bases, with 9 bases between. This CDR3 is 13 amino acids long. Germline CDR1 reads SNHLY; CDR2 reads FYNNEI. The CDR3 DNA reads TGTGCCAGCAGTGAATACAGGGCATACGAGCAGTACTTC. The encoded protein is CASSEYRAYEQYF.